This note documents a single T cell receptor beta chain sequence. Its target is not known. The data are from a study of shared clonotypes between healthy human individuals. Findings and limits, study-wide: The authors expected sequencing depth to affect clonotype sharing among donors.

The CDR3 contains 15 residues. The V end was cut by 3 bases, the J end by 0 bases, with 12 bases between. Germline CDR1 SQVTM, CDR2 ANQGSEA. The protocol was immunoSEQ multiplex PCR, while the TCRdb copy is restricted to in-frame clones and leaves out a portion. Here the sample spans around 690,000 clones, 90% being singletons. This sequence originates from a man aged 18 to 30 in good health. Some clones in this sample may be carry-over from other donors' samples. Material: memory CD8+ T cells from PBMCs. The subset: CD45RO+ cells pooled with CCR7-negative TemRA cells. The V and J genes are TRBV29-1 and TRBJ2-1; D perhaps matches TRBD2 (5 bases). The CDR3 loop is CSVDGGPRSYNEQFF. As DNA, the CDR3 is TGCAGCGTTGACGGAGGACCCCGCTCCTACAATGAGCAGTTCTTC.